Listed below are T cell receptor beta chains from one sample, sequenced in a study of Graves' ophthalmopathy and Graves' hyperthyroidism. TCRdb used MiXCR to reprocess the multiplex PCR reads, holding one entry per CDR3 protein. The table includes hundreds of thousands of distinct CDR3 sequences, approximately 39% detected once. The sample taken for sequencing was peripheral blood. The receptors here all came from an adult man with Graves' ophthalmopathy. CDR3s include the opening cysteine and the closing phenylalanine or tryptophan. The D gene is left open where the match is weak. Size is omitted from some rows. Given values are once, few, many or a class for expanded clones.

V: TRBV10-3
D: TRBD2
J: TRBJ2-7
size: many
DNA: TGTGCCACTAGGACTAGCGGGAGTCCCTCTTCCGAGCAGTACTTC
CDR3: CATRTSGSPSSEQYF

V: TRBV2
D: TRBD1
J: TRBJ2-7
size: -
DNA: TGTGCCAGCAGTTTATCGTCCGACAGGGGCGCTATCAACGAGCAGTACTTC
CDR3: CASSLSSDRGAINEQYF

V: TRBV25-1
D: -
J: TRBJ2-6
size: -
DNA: TGTGCCAGCAGTGCTAGGGGGACCTCTGGGGCCAACGTCCTGACTTTC
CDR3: CASSARGTSGANVLTF

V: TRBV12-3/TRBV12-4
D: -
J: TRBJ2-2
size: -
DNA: TGTGCCAGCAGTTTTATGAGGGTTCGGTCCGGGGAGCTGTTTTTT
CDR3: CASSFMRVRSGELFF

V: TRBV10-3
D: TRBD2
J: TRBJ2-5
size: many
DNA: TGTGCCATCAGCGGAGGGACTAGCGGGGGAGAGACCCAGTACTTC
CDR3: CAISGGTSGGETQYF

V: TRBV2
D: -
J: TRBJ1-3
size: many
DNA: TGTGCCAGCAGTGAAGCGCTTCAGTCCTCTGGAAACACCATATATTTT
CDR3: CASSEALQSSGNTIYF

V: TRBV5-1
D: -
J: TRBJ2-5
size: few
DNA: TGCGCCAGCAGCTCCCTGGGCAGTCAAGAGACCCAGTACTTC
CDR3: CASSSLGSQETQYF

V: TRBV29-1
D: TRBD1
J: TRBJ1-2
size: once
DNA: TGCAGCGTTGATAGGACAGGGGGACGTCGCTATGGCTACACCTTC
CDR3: CSVDRTGGRRYGYTF

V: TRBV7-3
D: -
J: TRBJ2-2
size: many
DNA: TGTGCCAGCAGCTTAAAATCGGACACCGGGGAGCTGTTTTTT
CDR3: CASSLKSDTGELFF

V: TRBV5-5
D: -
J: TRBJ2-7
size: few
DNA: TGTGCCAGCAGCAGATGGGGTGGGGCCTACGAGCAGTACTTC
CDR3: CASSRWGGAYEQYF

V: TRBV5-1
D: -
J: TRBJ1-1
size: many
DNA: TGCGCCAGCAGCTTGGATTGGCAGAACACTGAAGCTTTCTTT
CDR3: CASSLDWQNTEAFF

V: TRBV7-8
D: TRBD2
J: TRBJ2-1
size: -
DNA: TGTGCCAGCAGCCCCTCTAGCGGGAGGGCTGATGAGCAGTTCTTC
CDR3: CASSPSSGRADEQFF